This TCR beta chain was sequenced for a study of shared clonotypes between healthy human individuals. This clone was seen only once. Profiling relied on immunoSEQ multiplex PCR, and the TCRdb table lists in-frame clones only, not all of them. Of more than 2,000,000 clones in the sample, approximately 93% were seen once. The germline V and J ends were trimmed by 10 bases and 0 bases, with 16 bases remaining between them. CDR3 length equals 14 residues. Looked up from germline, CDR1 is ENHRY and CDR2 is SYGVKD. The sample consisted of naive CD4+ T cells from PBMCs. Subset here: CD45RA+ positively selected. The genes are TRBV10-3 and TRBJ2-7; possible D gene TRBD2, 6 bases. The TCR comes from a man in his late teens or twenties in good health. Some clones in this sample may be carry-over from other donors' samples. The CDR3: CATRLAESSYEQYF. CDR3 sequence (DNA): TGTGCCACCCGTTTAGCGGAATCCTCCTACGAGCAGTACTTC.